This TCR beta chain came from a study of T-cell memory formation after mild COVID-19. Overall study context: TCR clusters mostly belonged to single donors. Overall study findings and caveats: That cross-reactive memory joined was suggested by some responding clones appearing in pre-infection memory. Contracting clones, day 15 to 85, had balanced CD4/CD8, and later expanders favored CD4+.

In regard to this clonotype: Its antigen is not identified.

One entry per CDR3 protein results from TCRdb running MiXCR on the 5' RACE reads. This sample has roughly 240,000 distinct CDR3 sequences, with approximately 15% found just once. This receptor was taken from an adult woman who had mild COVID-19 (a few samples of this study predate the infection). Cell type and time point are not known. The sequencing input was PBMCs or a T cell subset sorted from them (not recorded which).

CDR3: CASSFPQNTEAFF. The CDR3 region has the DNA TGTGCCAGCAGTTTCCCCCAGAACACTGAAGCTTTCTTT. The genes are TRBV12-3 or TRBV12-4 and TRBJ1-1; no definite D call. The CDR3 spans 13 residues. V was shortened by 3 bases and J by 1 base, with 6 bases between the two germline ends.